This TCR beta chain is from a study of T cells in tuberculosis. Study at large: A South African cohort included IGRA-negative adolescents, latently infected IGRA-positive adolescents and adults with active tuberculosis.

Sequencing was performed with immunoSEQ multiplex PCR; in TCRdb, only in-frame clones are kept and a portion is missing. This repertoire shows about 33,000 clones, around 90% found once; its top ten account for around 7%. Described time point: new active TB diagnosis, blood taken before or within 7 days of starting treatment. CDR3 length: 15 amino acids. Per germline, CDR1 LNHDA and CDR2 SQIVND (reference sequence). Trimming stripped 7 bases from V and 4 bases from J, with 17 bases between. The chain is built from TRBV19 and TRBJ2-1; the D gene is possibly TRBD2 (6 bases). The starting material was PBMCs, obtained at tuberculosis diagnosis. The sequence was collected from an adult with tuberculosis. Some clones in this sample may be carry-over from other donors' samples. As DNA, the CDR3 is TGTGCCAGTAACCATTTGCGGGGAAGTTACAATGAGCAGTTCTTC. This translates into CASNHLRGSYNEQFF.